A single sample gave rise to the 8 T cell receptor beta chains below, sequenced in a study of blood T cell repertoires in COVID-19. Data came from immunoSEQ multiplex PCR; TCRdb stores just in-frame clones and leaves some out. The data show around 180,000 clones, with around 85% seen just once and less than 25% held by the top ten. Sequenced sample: peripheral blood. These receptor sequences come from a man between 65 and 85 years old with active or convalescent COVID-19.

The genes are TRBV30 and TRBJ2-2; 10 nucleotides align to TRBD1. V lost 8 bases and J lost 5; bases outside the gene matches: 8. CDR1 is GTSNPN, CDR2 SVGIG, per germline (reference sequence). The CDR3 covers 14 residues. CDR3 bases: TGTGCCCTGAACCGGGACAGGGGTACCGGGGAGCTGTTTTTT. Encoded protein: CALNRDRGTGELFF.

The chain uses TRBV7-8 and TRBJ1-4; no firm D call. The CDR3 totals 18 residues. Germline CDR1 reads SGHVS; CDR2 reads FQNEAQ. The V and J ends lost 1 base and 8 bases respectively, with 23 bases between them. As DNA, the CDR3 is TGTGCCAGCAGCTTAGTATCTCGCGGCCGGGGAGCTCAAGAAAAACTGTTTTTT. Protein sequence: CASSLVSRGRGAQEKLFF.

The chain combines TRBV6-1 with TRBJ1-1; D perhaps matches TRBD1 (5 bases). Germline V gene sequence: CDR1 MNHNS, CDR2 SASEGT. The CDR3 loop spans 14 amino acids. Trimming shortened V by 3 bases and J by 2 bases, and 10 bases separated the two germline ends. CDR3 protein: CASSERTPNTEAFF. CDR3 sequence (DNA): TGTGCCAGCAGTGAGCGGACACCCAACACTGAAGCTTTCTTT.

The CDR3 is CASSLHRGKGNQPQHF. As DNA, the CDR3 is TGTGCCAGCAGCTTACACAGGGGAAAGGGCAATCAGCCCCAGCATTTT. V gene TRBV7-8 combines with J gene TRBJ1-5; 7 bases are a match to TRBD1. Per the germline V gene, CDR1 is SGHVS and CDR2 is FQNEAQ. Trimming at V came to 2 bases and at J to 2 bases, leaving 6 bases not matched to a gene. CDR3 length: 16 residues.

The chain couples TRBV3-1 (or the pseudogene TRBV3-2) to TRBJ1-4; TRBD1 matches at 7 bases. With 2 bases clipped from V and 7 bases from J, the junction kept 7 bases outside the gene matches. CDR3 size: 15 residues. Per germline, CDR1 LGHDT and CDR2 YNNKEL (reference sequence). The CDR3 DNA is TGTGCCAGCAGCCAAAGACAGGGACAGAGTGAAAAACTGTTTTTT. It codes for CASSQRQGQSEKLFF.

This clone appeared once. CDR3 loop: CASSQGASGNTGELFF. The CDR3, as DNA: TGCGCCAGCAGCCAAGGGGCTAGCGGAAACACCGGGGAGCTGTTTTTT. The chain carries TRBV4-3 and TRBJ2-2, with 7 bases identical to TRBD2. V dropped 1 base and J dropped 2; count of bases not matched to a gene: 4. The CDR3 spans 16 residues. Germline V gives CDR1 LGHNA, CDR2 YSLEER.

A word on this clone: An end of the junction differs from the germline gene, which may be a read error. The rearrangement links TRBV7-9 to TRBJ1-5, with no clear D. Germline CDR1 and CDR2: SEHNR and FQNEAQ (reference sequence). This CDR3 is 13 amino acids long. For the CDR3, the DNA is TGTGCCACCAGCCGGGTCCCCAATCAGCCCCAGCATTTT. Protein sequence: CATSRVPNQPQHF.

The CDR3 sequence: CASSNTGLAGPQGLNNEQFF. CDR3 coding DNA: TGTGCCAGTAGTAATACGGGACTAGCGGGACCACAAGGTTTAAACAATGAGCAGTTCTTC. The chain joins TRBV19 to TRBJ2-1; 13 positions agree with TRBD2. Germline V gene sequence: CDR1 LNHDA, CDR2 SQIVND (reference sequence). CDR3 length equals 20 residues. Trimming removed 4 bases from V and 5 bases from J; junction bases left unmatched: 17.